The 24 T cell receptor beta chains reported below all come from one sample, sequenced in a study of CD8 T cells in ankylosing spondylitis. MiXCR, run by TCRdb on the 5' RACE reads, gives a single entry per CDR3 protein. This table holds 390,000 or so distinct CDR3 sequences, approximately 20% found once. Broader study findings: Blood of patients with ankylosing spondylitis appeared to be characterized by a TCR beta motif of eight highly homologous variants.

For these TCRs, the target antigens are not known. The sample comprised blood, either unsorted or a sorted T cell fraction (not recorded which). These receptors all stem from a male donor with ankylosing spondylitis.

There are a few counts of this clonotype. The chain carries TRBV20-1 and TRBJ2-1, with D possibly being TRBD1 or TRBD2 (6 bases each). The V gene's germline CDR1 is DFQATT and CDR2 SNEGSKA (reference sequence). There are 18 residues in the CDR3. V gave up 3 bases and J gave up 0 bases, with 21 bases separating them. CDR3 DNA sequence: TGCAGTGCTAGCGGGGGCCCTCGATTCCCCGGCTCCTACAATGAGCAGTTCTTC. Protein product: CSASGGPRFPGSYNEQFF.

In its sample, this clonotype was seen a few times. The chain employs TRBV15 and TRBJ2-1, with 11 bases identical to TRBD2. Losses at the gene ends were 0 bases for V and 7 bases for J; bases not matched to a gene: 5. Germline lookup yields CDR1 LNHNV and CDR2 YYDKDF (reference sequence). The CDR3 is 16 amino acids. The CDR3 nucleotides are TGTGCCACCAGCAGAGAACCGGCTAGCGGGAGGAATGAGCAGTTCTTC. Translation: CATSREPASGRNEQFF.

The V and J genes are TRBV25-1 and TRBJ2-7; 8 nucleotides agree with TRBD1. Per the germline V gene, CDR1 is MGHDK and CDR2 is SYGVNS. The CDR3 spans 15 residues. The junction had 9 bases not matched to a gene; V was cut back by 2 bases and J by 6 bases. CDR3 loop: CASSEHTGGRSEQYF. CDR3 coding DNA: TGTGCCAGCAGTGAACATACAGGGGGGAGAAGCGAGCAGTACTTC.

The chain employs TRBV5-1 and TRBJ2-2; a weak D match, TRBD2 (7 bases). The CDR3 runs to 15 residues. Germline-derived CDR1 and CDR2 are SGHRS and YFSETQ. V shed 4 bases and J shed 7 bases, with 17 bases lying between them. CDR3 nucleotides: TGCGCCAGCAGCGATGCGGGGGCTCTTGGCGGGGAGCTGTTTTTT. This gives the protein CASSDAGALGGELFF. Variable domain in full (rest from reference TRBV5-1 and TRBJ2-2): KAGVTQTPRYLIKTRGQQVTLSCSPISGHRSVSWYQQTPGQGLQFLFEYFSETQRNKGNFPGRFSGRQFSNSRSEMNVSTLELGDSALYLCASSDAGALGGELFFGEGSRLTVL.

The chain joins TRBV20-1 to TRBJ1-1, with a possible D match to TRBD1 (6 bases). The CDR3 sequence is 13 residues long. Germline CDR1 and CDR2: DFQATT and SNEGSKA (reference sequence). The V end was cut by 6 bases, the J end by 4 bases, with 15 bases between. CDR3 sequence: CSAGRTVGTEAFF. For the CDR3, the DNA is TGCAGTGCGGGGAGGACAGTTGGCACTGAAGCTTTCTTT.

The chain recombines TRBV7-9 with TRBJ2-1, with 12 bases fitting TRBD2. The CDR3 is 15 amino acids. Per germline, CDR1 SEHNR and CDR2 FQNEAQ (reference sequence). Trimming removed 11 bases from V and 8 bases from J; junction bases left unmatched: 13. For the CDR3, the DNA is TGTGCCCGCAAGGGACTAGCGGGCCCCTCCCATGAGCAGTTCTTC. This encodes CARKGLAGPSHEQFF.

The chain recombines TRBV10-1 with TRBJ2-3; 10 bases align to TRBD2. This CDR3 spans 15 amino acids. Germline assignment: CDR1 WNHNN and CDR2 SYGVQD (reference sequence). V gave up 5 bases and J gave up 8 bases; unmatched junction bases: 10. The CDR3 spells CASSITSGNIGTQYF. The CDR3 DNA reads TGCGCCAGCAGTATTACTAGCGGGAATATCGGTACGCAGTATTTT.

The gene calls are TRBV6-1 and TRBJ2-7; D possibly corresponds to TRBD1 (7 bases). The CDR3 is 15 residues long. Deletions cut 5 bases from V and 3 bases from J, with 17 bases between. The germline V gene has CDR1 MNHNS and CDR2 SASEGT. The CDR3: CASSRSSGGNYEQYF. The CDR3 coding sequence is TGTGCCAGCAGTCGATCATCAGGGGGGAACTACGAGCAGTACTTC.

Turning to this clonotype: An end of the junction does not agree with germline; a read error may underlie this. This chain joins TRBV5-1 and TRBJ1-1; D ambiguous. In germline, CDR1 is SGHRS, CDR2 YFSETQ. The CDR3 is 14 residues long. The CDR3 nucleotides are TGCGCCAGCATCTTGTCGGCAGGATCCACTGAAGCTTTCTTT. Protein product: CASILSAGSTEAFF.

This clonotype was detected only once. This sequence joins TRBV19 and TRBJ2-2; tentative D call: TRBD1 (6 bases). V dropped 7 bases and J dropped 7 bases, with 16 bases sitting between them. The germline V gene encodes CDR1 LNHDA and CDR2 SQIVND (reference sequence). The CDR3 totals 14 residues. The CDR3 reads CASTMDRQDGELFF. Written as DNA, the CDR3 is TGTGCCAGTACCATGGACAGACAAGACGGGGAGCTGTTTTTT.

This chain uses TRBV11-3 with TRBJ2-7; TRBD1 aligns across 7 bases. Germline CDR1 SGHNT, CDR2 YENEEA. V trimming: 6 bases; J trimming: 0 bases; junction bases outside the gene matches: 5. The CDR3 runs 14 residues. The CDR3 region has the DNA TGTGCCAGCAGAGAGACAGGGTTCTCCTACGAGCAGTACTTC. It yields the protein CASRETGFSYEQYF.

There are a few counts of this clonotype. The rearrangement uses TRBV29-1 and TRBJ2-7; perhaps TRBD1 as D (5 bases). Between the trimmed V and J ends, which lost 4 bases and 2 bases, there was a span of 9 bases. Germline V gives CDR1 SQVTM, CDR2 ANQGSEA. This CDR3 spans 12 amino acids. The CDR3 sequence is CSVGMTAYEQYF. CDR3 bases: TGCAGCGTTGGGATGACAGCCTACGAGCAGTACTTC.

For the CDR3, the DNA is TGTGCCAGCAGCCCCATTTTAGGCCATGGAAACACCATATATTTT. Its translation: CASSPILGHGNTIYF. V and J are TRBV7-2 and TRBJ1-3; D remains unclear. Trimming cost V 5 bases and J 3 bases, with 14 bases left between them. This CDR3 spans 15 amino acids. The V gene's germline CDR1 is SGHTA and CDR2 FQGNSA.

This clonotype was counted ten times or more. The DNA of the CDR3 is TGCGCCAGCAGCGTTTCGACAGGGATCTCCTACGAGCAGTACTTC. Translated: CASSVSTGISYEQYF. J is TRBJ2-7 and V is TRBV5-1; 7 bases are shared with TRBD1. Germline V gene lookup returns CDR1 SGHRS and CDR2 YFSETQ. Germline trimming cut 4 bases from V and 0 bases from J; bases unmatched to any gene: 7. The CDR3 spans 15 residues.

In its sample, this clonotype was seen a few times. This chain links TRBV7-9 with TRBJ2-7; TRBD1 matches 7 bases. After removal of 7 bases from V and 2 bases from J, the junction contained 8 bases not matched to a gene. Germline V gene lookup returns CDR1 SEHNR and CDR2 FQNEAQ (reference sequence). The CDR3 is 14 amino acids. The CDR3 DNA is TGTGCCAGCACCAGGGACAGCCCTACCTACGAGCAGTACTTC. This translates into CASTRDSPTYEQYF. The full variable domain, completed using reference TRBV7-9 and TRBJ2-7, is DTGVSQNPRHKITKRGQNVTFRCDPISEHNRLYWYRQTLGQGPEFLTYFQNEAQLEKSRLLSDRFSAERPKGSFSTLEIQRTEQGDSAMYLCASTRDSPTYEQYFGPGTRLTVT.

This rearrangement joins TRBV4-3 to TRBJ2-7; D may match TRBD1 or TRBD2 (5 bases each). Germline CDR1 LGHNA, CDR2 YSLEER. This CDR3 is built from 15 residues. V was cut by 4 bases and J by 0 bases, with 13 bases left in between. This chain's CDR3 is CASSRGTSSSYEQYF. The CDR3 DNA is TGCGCCAGCAGCCGAGGGACGTCTAGCTCCTACGAGCAGTACTTC.

The V call is TRBV20-1, the J call TRBJ2-7; 14 bases agree with TRBD2. The V gene's germline CDR1 is DFQATT and CDR2 SNEGSKA (reference sequence). The CDR3 sequence is 15 residues long. Trimming cost V 4 bases and J 0 bases; bases outside gene matches: 2. CDR3 amino acids: CSAKGLAGDSYEQYF. CDR3 coding DNA: TGCAGTGCTAAGGGACTAGCGGGAGACTCCTACGAGCAGTACTTC.

The chain carries TRBV7-2 and TRBJ2-2; 8 bases are shared with TRBD1. The CDR3 is made up of 15 amino acids. Per the germline V gene, CDR1 is SGHTA and CDR2 is FQGNSA. With 2 bases clipped from V and 4 bases from J, the junction kept 3 bases outside the gene matches. The CDR3 region is CASSLSDRGTGELFF. The CDR3, as DNA: TGTGCCAGCAGCTTATCCGACAGGGGCACCGGGGAGCTGTTTTTT.

The rearrangement links TRBV29-1 to TRBJ2-5, with 8 bases that match TRBD1. The V gene's germline CDR1 is SQVTM and CDR2 ANQGSEA. CDR3 length: 14 amino acids. V dropped 6 bases and J dropped 2; count of bases not matched to a gene: 8. The CDR3 loop reads CSVARGRRQETQYF. The CDR3 region has the DNA TGCAGCGTCGCCAGGGGGCGCAGGCAAGAGACCCAGTACTTC.

The chain carries TRBV5-6 and TRBJ2-1, with 7 bases that match TRBD1. The trim removed 0 bases at V and 5 bases at J, leaving 2 bases unmatched. This CDR3 is built from 14 residues. Germline CDR1 is SGHDT and CDR2 is YYEEEE. The CDR3 region is CASSLVDRDNEQFF. In DNA form, the CDR3 reads TGTGCCAGCAGCTTGGTCGACAGGGACAATGAGCAGTTCTTC.

The chain is built from TRBV12-3 or TRBV12-4 and TRBJ2-5; D remains unclear. Trimming left V 3 bases short and J 1 base short, with 9 bases between. The CDR3 sequence is 14 residues long. The CDR3 reads CASSFGGPQETQYF. In DNA, the CDR3 is TGTGCCAGCAGTTTCGGCGGACCCCAAGAGACCCAGTACTTC.

The chain joins TRBV7-2 to TRBJ2-7; 9 bases align to TRBD1. V was pared by 5 bases and J by 3 bases, with 8 bases of the junction left unmatched. The CDR3 covers 15 residues. Per the germline V gene, CDR1 is SGHTA and CDR2 is FQGNSA. The DNA for the CDR3 is TGTGCCAGCAGCAGAACAGGGGGCGATGGCTACGAGCAGTACTTC. This gives the protein CASSRTGGDGYEQYF.

This chain joins TRBV5-1 and TRBJ1-2; unclear D gene. The CDR3 has 15 amino acids. V was clipped by 3 bases and J by 2 bases, with 14 bases between them. Germline loops: CDR1 SGHRS, CDR2 YFSETQ. In nucleotides, the CDR3 is TGCGCCAGCAGCTCCACTATAACAGAAAACTATGGCTACACCTTC. It translates to CASSSTITENYGYTF.

There are a few counts of this clonotype. The rearrangement links TRBV7-2 to TRBJ2-1; TRBD2 is a possible D gene (6 bases). Germline CDR1 SGHTA, CDR2 FQGNSA. The CDR3 contains 14 residues. V was cut by 5 bases and J by 4 bases, with 12 bases left in between. The CDR3 loop is CASSKDGSYNEQFF. CDR3 DNA: TGTGCCAGCAGCAAGGACGGGAGTTACAATGAGCAGTTCTTC.